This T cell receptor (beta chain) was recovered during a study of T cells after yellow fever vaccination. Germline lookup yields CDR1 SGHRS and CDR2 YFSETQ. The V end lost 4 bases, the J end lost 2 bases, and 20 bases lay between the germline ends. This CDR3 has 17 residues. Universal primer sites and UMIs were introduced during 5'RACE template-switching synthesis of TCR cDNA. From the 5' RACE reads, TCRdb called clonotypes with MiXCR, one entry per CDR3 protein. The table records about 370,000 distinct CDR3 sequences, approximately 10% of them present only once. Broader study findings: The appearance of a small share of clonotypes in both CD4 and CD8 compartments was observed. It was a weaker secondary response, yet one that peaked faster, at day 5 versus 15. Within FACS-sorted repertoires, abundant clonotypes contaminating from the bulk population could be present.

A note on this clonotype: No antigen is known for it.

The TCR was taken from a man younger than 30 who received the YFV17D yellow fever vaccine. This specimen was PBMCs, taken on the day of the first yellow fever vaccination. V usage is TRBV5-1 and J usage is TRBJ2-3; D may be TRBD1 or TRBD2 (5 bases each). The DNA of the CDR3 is TGCGCCAGCAGCAATAACTACTCCCGGGACCACACAGATACGCAGTATTTT. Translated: CASSNNYSRDHTDTQYF.